Detailed here is one T cell receptor (beta chain). These data are taken from a study of blood T cell repertoires in COVID-19. Sequencing used immunoSEQ multiplex PCR; TCRdb keeps in-frame clones, though not all of them. The sample lists about 300,000 clones, around 86% occurring once. The CDR3 sequence is 14 residues long. Germline V gene sequence: CDR1 SQVTM, CDR2 ANQGSEA. V lost 4 bases to trimming and J lost 3 bases, with 13 bases between them. The chain combines TRBV29-1 with TRBJ1-5, with D possibly being TRBD1 (6 bases). Source material: PBMCs or T cells enriched from blood (not recorded which). The TCR comes from a man aged 30-40 years who had recovered from COVID-19. The CDR3 region is CSVVAGAHNQPQHF. CDR3 sequence (DNA): TGCAGCGTTGTTGCAGGGGCACACAATCAGCCCCAGCATTTT.